Presented here are 10 T cell receptor beta chains from one specimen sequenced in a study of cytomegalovirus exposure and HLA in healthy donors. The PCR employed 60 Vbeta primers together with 13 Jbeta primers. TCRdb's table, derived via immunoSEQ multiplex PCR, lists solely in-frame clones and lacks some. The data contain 160,000 or so clones, around four fifths of them singletons. The sequenced sample was PBMCs. Receptors were obtained from a woman aged 25 to 39 in good health and CMV-seronegative.

The rearrangement uses TRBV18 and TRBJ2-3; the match to TRBD2 covers 13 bases. Germline CDR1 reads KGHSH; CDR2 reads LQKENI. The V segment lost 5 bases and the J segment 4 bases; nucleotides outside the gene matches: 9. This CDR3 is built from 17 residues. In nucleotides, the CDR3 is TGTGCCAGCTCAGCCGGAACTAGCGGGGGGGCGGCAGATACGCAGTATTTT. Its protein product is CASSAGTSGGAADTQYF. Variable domain in full (rest from reference TRBV18 and TRBJ2-3): NAGVMQNPRHLVRRRGQEARLRCSPMKGHSHVYWYRQLPEEGLKFMVYLQKENIIDESGMPKERFSAEFPKEGPSILRIQQVVRGDSAAYFCASSAGTSGGAADTQYFGPGTRLTVL.

The chain uses TRBV7-2 and TRBJ2-5, with 9 bases matching TRBD2. The trim removed 3 bases at V and 5 bases at J, leaving 4 bases unmatched. The CDR3 has 14 amino acids. Germline CDR1 SGHTA, CDR2 FQGNSA. CDR3 region: CASSFSRGGETQYF. CDR3 nucleotides: TGTGCCAGCAGCTTCTCGCGGGGGGGCGAGACCCAGTACTTC.

The V gene is TRBV30, the J gene TRBJ1-4; TRBD1 is a possible D gene (6 bases). With 1 base removed from V and 8 bases from J, the gap between germline ends came to 8 bases. The germline V gene encodes CDR1 GTSNPN and CDR2 SVGIG (reference sequence). The CDR3 loop spans 12 amino acids. CDR3 sequence reads: CAWSEQGEKLFF. CDR3 coding DNA: TGTGCCTGGAGTGAGCAGGGGGAAAAACTGTTTTTT.

In its sample, this clone was seen a few times. This chain uses TRBV5-1 with TRBJ1-2; 9 nucleotides agree with TRBD1. Germline CDR1 SGHRS, CDR2 YFSETQ. With V trimmed by 1 base and J by 4 bases, 8 bases remained unmatched. The CDR3 is made up of 16 amino acids. The chain's CDR3 is CASSLSSQGAIYGYTF. The CDR3 coding sequence is TGCGCCAGCAGCTTGTCCTCACAGGGGGCAATCTATGGCTACACCTTC. Complete variable domain (other parts from reference TRBV5-1 and TRBJ1-2): KAGVTQTPRYLIKTRGQQVTLSCSPISGHRSVSWYQQTPGQGLQFLFEYFSETQRNKGNFPGRFSGRQFSNSRSEMNVSTLELGDSALYLCASSLSSQGAIYGYTFGSGTRLTVV.

This clone has a handful of counts. The V and J genes are TRBV29-1 and TRBJ1-1; 9 bases map to TRBD1. From germline, CDR1 is SQVTM and CDR2 ANQGSEA. V gave up 5 bases and J gave up 4 bases; unmatched junction bases: 5. The CDR3 totals 13 residues. DNA for the CDR3: TGCAGCGTTTTCCGGGGACAGGGCACTGAAGCTTTCTTT. It encodes CSVFRGQGTEAFF.

The CDR3 protein is CASSVGGGGGYTF. CDR3 sequence (DNA): TGTGCCAGCAGCGTAGGAGGGGGGGGTGGCTACACCTTC. The chain employs TRBV9 and TRBJ1-2; maybe TRBD1 (6 bases). Trimming stripped 0 bases from V and 7 bases from J, with 10 bases between. CDR1 is SGDLS, CDR2 YYNGEE, per germline. The CDR3 is 13 residues long. The complete variable domain, with remaining parts taken from reference TRBV9 and TRBJ1-2, reads DSGVTQTPKHLITATGQRVTLRCSPRSGDLSVYWYQQSLDQGLQFLIQYYNGEERAKGNILERFSAQQFPDLHSELNLSSLELGDSALYFCASSVGGGGGYTFGSGTRLTVV.

The chain has TRBV19 and TRBJ2-1; no definite D call. CDR3 length equals 11 residues. V was cut by 11 bases and J by 0 bases, with 5 bases left in between. The germline CDR1 and CDR2 sequences are LNHDA and SQIVND (reference sequence). The CDR3: CAASSYNEQFF. CDR3 nucleotides: TGTGCCGCCAGCTCCTACAATGAGCAGTTCTTC.

The chain couples TRBV27 to TRBJ2-2; D is uncertain. Germline-derived CDR1 and CDR2 are MNHEY and SMNVEV (reference sequence). The ends were cut back, 5 bases at V and 6 bases at J, with 10 bases in the middle. This CDR3 region has 13 residues. The CDR3 coding sequence is TGTGCCAGCAGTCCCCAGAAGTCCGGGGAGCTGTTTTTT. It codes for CASSPQKSGELFF.

This clone has just one count. The chain recombines TRBV28 with TRBJ1-2, with D hard to call. Per the germline V gene, CDR1 is MDHEN and CDR2 is SYDVKM. Trimming cost V 3 bases and J 4 bases, with 12 bases left between them. This CDR3 has 14 residues. In DNA form, the CDR3 reads TGTGCCAGCAGTTTGAACGGGGTCGGCTATGGCTACACCTTC. Its protein product is CASSLNGVGYGYTF.

This rearrangement joins TRBV27 to TRBJ2-7; no clear D. This CDR3 contains 14 residues. Trimming removed 0 bases at V and 3 bases at J, with 9 bases between. Germline V gene sequence: CDR1 MNHEY, CDR2 SMNVEV (reference sequence). For the CDR3, the DNA is TGTGCCAGCAGTTTATCCCACGAGAGCTACGAGCAGTACTTC. Residues: CASSLSHESYEQYF.